Following are 29 T cell receptor beta chains from one sample sequenced in a study of OX40 agonist ivuxolimab in advanced cancers. This table comes from immunoSEQ multiplex PCR, and its TCRdb copy is limited to in-frame clones, with some not included. Of around 60,000 clones listed, roughly 80% are singletons. The sample consisted of CD4+ or CD8+ T cells sorted from blood, taken in a trial of the OX40 agonist ivuxolimab. The source of these receptors is an adult with an advanced solid tumor such as melanoma, head and neck, liver or kidney cancer.

The rearrangement uses TRBV19 and TRBJ2-5, with 15 bases aligning to TRBD2. Trimming removed 5 bases from V and 4 bases from J; junction bases left unmatched: 2. This CDR3 is built from 15 residues. From germline, CDR1 is LNHDA and CDR2 SQIVND (reference sequence). Here the CDR3 reads CASSLGLAGGETQYF. CDR3 nucleotides: TGTGCCAGTAGTTTGGGACTAGCGGGAGGAGAGACCCAGTACTTC.

The chain recombines TRBV2 with TRBJ2-3, with TRBD2 as a possible D gene (5 bases). Germline loops: CDR1 SNHLY, CDR2 FYNNEI. With 5 bases removed from V and 1 base from J, the gap between germline ends came to 13 bases. The CDR3 spans 15 residues. CDR3 amino acids: CASSLDLGGTDTQYF. In DNA form, the CDR3 reads TGTGCCAGCAGTTTAGACCTGGGAGGCACAGATACGCAGTATTTT. The entire variable domain, with the rest obtained from reference TRBV2 and TRBJ2-3, is as follows: EPEVTQTPSHQVTQMGQEVILRCVPISNHLYFYWYRQILGQKVEFLVSFYNNEISEKSEIFDDQFSVERPDGSNFTLKIRSTKLEDSAMYFCASSLDLGGTDTQYFGPGTRLTVL.

The rearrangement uses TRBV19 and TRBJ1-2; a possible D gene is TRBD1 (5 bases). Germline values: CDR1 LNHDA, CDR2 SQIVND (reference sequence). Deletions cut 5 bases from V and 7 bases from J, with 11 bases between. The CDR3 extends over 12 amino acids. In nucleotides, the CDR3 is TGTGCCAGTAGTCCCCGACAGCTTGGCTACACCTTC. Protein: CASSPRQLGYTF.

The chain recombines TRBV18 with TRBJ2-7; the D gene is possibly TRBD1 (6 bases). From germline, CDR1 is KGHSH and CDR2 LQKENI. Trimming left V 3 bases short and J 7 bases short, with 16 bases between. The CDR3 is 14 amino acids. CDR3 coding DNA: TGTGCCAGCTCACCTCCGGGACAAAGGGGTGAGCAGTACTTC. It yields the protein CASSPPGQRGEQYF.

The chain employs TRBV18 and TRBJ1-1; 8 positions match TRBD1. The CDR3 has 18 amino acids. Per germline, CDR1 KGHSH and CDR2 LQKENI. The V gene end was trimmed by 3 bases and the J gene end by 3 bases; junction bases not matched to a gene: 15. DNA of the CDR3: TGTGCCAGCTCACCCCTAACGCCCGGACAGGGAGGTTACACTGAAGCTTTCTTT. Amino acid sequence: CASSPLTPGQGGYTEAFF.

The chain recombines TRBV7-2 with TRBJ2-7; D is uncertain. Per germline, CDR1 SGHTA and CDR2 FQGNSA. The CDR3 is 15 residues long. The V end was cut by 2 bases, the J end by 2 bases, with 13 bases between. In DNA form, the CDR3 reads TGTGCCAGCAGCTTATCCTCCGGAGAGGCCTACGAGCAGTACTTC. Its translation: CASSLSSGEAYEQYF. The full variable domain, its missing parts supplied by reference TRBV7-2 and TRBJ2-7, is GAGVSQSPSNKVTEKGKDVELRCDPISGHTALYWYRQSLGQGLEFLIYFQGNSAPDKSGLPSDRFSAERTGGSVSTLTIQRTQQEDSAVYLCASSLSSGEAYEQYFGPGTRLTVT.

This chain uses TRBV14 with TRBJ2-1; the match to TRBD2 covers 10 bases. The J segment lost 0 bases and the V segment lost 2 bases, leaving 7 bases of the junction unmatched. From germline, CDR1 is SGHDN and CDR2 FVKESK. This CDR3 comprises 18 residues. CDR3 coding DNA: TGTGCCAGCAGCCAACTAGCGGGAGTTGCGGCCTCCTACAATGAGCAGTTCTTC. Its protein product is CASSQLAGVAASYNEQFF.

The chain recombines TRBV5-1 with TRBJ2-6; D is ambiguous. V was clipped by 1 base and J by 2 bases, with 7 bases between them. Germline V gene lookup returns CDR1 SGHRS and CDR2 YFSETQ. The CDR3 totals 15 residues. The CDR3 DNA reads TGCGCCAGCAGCTTGTTTGGGGCTGGGGCCAACGTCCTGACTTTC. Its translation: CASSLFGAGANVLTF.

In this sample, this clone turned up a few times. The CDR3 reads CASSLLQGAYEQYF. The CDR3 DNA is TGTGCCAGCAGTTTACTACAGGGGGCCTACGAGCAGTACTTC. The V and J genes are TRBV27 and TRBJ2-7, with TRBD1 identical over 8 bases. V was clipped by 2 bases and J by 2 bases; unmatched bases: 2. Germline V gene sequence: CDR1 MNHEY, CDR2 SMNVEV (reference sequence). The CDR3 spans 14 residues.

This chain joins TRBV2 and TRBJ2-5, with D tentatively TRBD2 (5 bases). The CDR3 is 14 amino acids. Germline V lookup: CDR1 SNHLY, CDR2 FYNNEI. Trimming took off 4 bases at V and 5 bases at J, with 14 bases between the two ends. As DNA, the CDR3 is TGTGCCAGCAGTGGCGCGGGCCCGCAGGAGACCCAGTACTTC. Translation: CASSGAGPQETQYF. The complete variable domain, with remaining parts taken from reference TRBV2 and TRBJ2-5, reads EPEVTQTPSHQVTQMGQEVILRCVPISNHLYFYWYRQILGQKVEFLVSFYNNEISEKSEIFDDQFSVERPDGSNFTLKIRSTKLEDSAMYFCASSGAGPQETQYFGPGTRLLVL.

The chain recombines TRBV19 with TRBJ1-2, with 11 nucleotides matching TRBD1. This CDR3 is 16 amino acids long. Germline-derived CDR1 and CDR2 are LNHDA and SQIVND (reference sequence). V lost 7 bases and J lost 4; bases outside the gene matches: 11. This chain's CDR3 is CASTTDRGQQGYGYTF. The CDR3 DNA reads TGTGCCAGTACCACGGACAGGGGGCAACAAGGCTATGGCTACACCTTC. Variable domain in full (rest from reference TRBV19 and TRBJ1-2): DGGITQSPKYLFRKEGQNVTLSCEQNLNHDAMYWYRQDPGQGLRLIYYSQIVNDFQKGDIAEGYSVSREKKESFPLTVTSAQKNPTAFYLCASTTDRGQQGYGYTFGSGTRLTVV.

The V gene is TRBV6-5, the J gene TRBJ2-5; TRBD1 matches at 9 bases. This CDR3 is 15 amino acids long. Trimming removed 5 bases from V and 4 bases from J; junction bases left unmatched: 8. Germline assignment: CDR1 MNHEY and CDR2 SVGAGI. For the CDR3, the DNA is TGTGCCAGCAGTATCGGGACAGGGCCCCCAGAGACCCAGTACTTC. Translated, it gives CASSIGTGPPETQYF.

J is TRBJ2-3 and V is TRBV19, with 7 bases matching TRBD2. The CDR3 covers 18 residues. Trimming cost V 3 bases and J 5 bases; bases outside gene matches: 17. The germline V gene has CDR1 LNHDA and CDR2 SQIVND (reference sequence). The CDR3 coding sequence is TGTGCCAGTAGTATGAACGGTAGGGACTACCGAGAAGGAGATACGCAGTATTTT. It yields the protein CASSMNGRDYREGDTQYF. Complete variable domain (other parts from reference TRBV19 and TRBJ2-3): DGGITQSPKYLFRKEGQNVTLSCEQNLNHDAMYWYRQDPGQGLRLIYYSQIVNDFQKGDIAEGYSVSREKKESFPLTVTSAQKNPTAFYLCASSMNGRDYREGDTQYFGPGTRLTVL.

The gene calls are TRBV7-8 and TRBJ2-1; TRBD1 aligns across 10 bases. Looked up from germline, CDR1 is SGHVS and CDR2 is FQNEAQ. V lost 5 bases, J lost 5 bases, and 9 bases stayed unmatched. The CDR3 is 16 amino acids. CDR3 sequence: CASSTLTGGHNNEQFF. The CDR3 bases are TGTGCCAGCAGCACCTTGACAGGGGGCCACAACAATGAGCAGTTCTTC.

The CDR3 sequence: CASSPSRGLEETQYF. CDR3 DNA: TGTGCCAGCTCACCAAGCAGGGGGCTGGAAGAGACCCAGTACTTC. The chain uses TRBV18 and TRBJ2-5; TRBD1 matches at 8 bases. V was clipped by 2 bases and J by 3 bases; unmatched bases: 5. CDR3 length: 15 amino acids. The germline V gene has CDR1 KGHSH and CDR2 LQKENI. The complete variable domain, with remaining parts taken from reference TRBV18 and TRBJ2-5, reads NAGVMQNPRHLVRRRGQEARLRCSPMKGHSHVYWYRQLPEEGLKFMVYLQKENIIDESGMPKERFSAEFPKEGPSILRIQQVVRGDSAAYFCASSPSRGLEETQYFGPGTRLLVL.

This chain uses TRBV7-6 with TRBJ1-1; D remains ambiguous. Germline assignment: CDR1 SGHVS and CDR2 FNYEAQ. V lost 3 bases and J lost 0, with 11 bases in between. The CDR3 is 15 amino acids. CDR3 sequence reads: CASSFPASLNTEAFF. CDR3 DNA sequence: TGTGCCAGCAGCTTTCCGGCTTCACTGAACACTGAAGCTTTCTTT.

This sequence joins TRBV27 and TRBJ2-1; maybe TRBD1 (7 bases). The CDR3 has 16 residues. Trimming removed 5 bases from V and 0 bases from J, with 14 bases in between. Germline V CDR1 and CDR2: MNHEY, SMNVEV (reference sequence). CDR3 in DNA: TGTGCCAGCAGTGACTACAGGGGAGGCTCCTACAATGAGCAGTTCTTC. This encodes CASSDYRGGSYNEQFF.

This chain connects TRBV7-9 to TRBJ1-1, with D possibly being TRBD1 (5 bases). The germline V gene has CDR1 SEHNR and CDR2 FQNEAQ (reference sequence). The CDR3 has 14 amino acids. The V end was cut by 5 bases, the J end by 0 bases, with 10 bases between. Here the CDR3 DNA reads TGTGCCAGCAGCCTGGGACCGCTGAACACTGAAGCTTTCTTT. Protein: CASSLGPLNTEAFF.

The CDR3 is CASRTYGEQPQHF. CDR3 coding DNA: TGTGCCAGCAGGACATATGGAGAACAGCCCCAGCATTTT. V is TRBV2 and J is TRBJ1-5; unclear D gene. This CDR3 is 13 amino acids long. Trimming pared 6 bases from V and 7 bases from J, leaving 13 bases between. In germline, CDR1 is SNHLY, CDR2 FYNNEI.

This clone was detected once. V usage is TRBV11-3 and J usage is TRBJ2-2, with 9 bases fitting TRBD1. Unmatched junction bases numbered 4, after V lost 6 bases and J lost 2 bases. Germline CDR1 SGHNT, CDR2 YENEEA. The CDR3 totals 15 residues. The DNA of the CDR3 is TGTGCCAGCAGTTGGACAGGGGATAACACCGGGGAGCTGTTTTTT. Amino acids: CASSWTGDNTGELFF.

CDR3 sequence (DNA): TGTGCCTGCAATGTTGACACCTACGAGCAGTACTTC. Translated: CACNVDTYEQYF. The chain links TRBV30 to TRBJ2-7; D remains ambiguous. V shed 6 bases and J shed 2 bases, with 11 bases lying between them. Germline values: CDR1 GTSNPN, CDR2 SVGIG (reference sequence). The CDR3 spans 12 residues.

The chain couples TRBV5-4 to TRBJ2-5; 8 nucleotides align to TRBD2. Germline V CDR1 and CDR2: SGHNT, YYREEE (reference sequence). This CDR3 is built from 15 residues. V lost 4 bases, J lost 1 base, and 6 bases stayed unmatched. The CDR3: CASSEGLASQETQYF. The CDR3 nucleotides are TGTGCCAGCAGCGAAGGACTAGCAAGCCAAGAGACCCAGTACTTC.

The chain combines TRBV28 with TRBJ1-1, with D uncertain. The CDR3 contains 11 residues. V shed 2 bases and J shed 6 bases, with 4 bases lying between them. CDR1 MDHEN and CDR2 SYDVKM come from the germline V gene. CDR3 region: CASSLRSEAFF. CDR3 DNA sequence: TGTGCCAGCAGTTTAAGGTCTGAAGCTTTCTTT.

The V call is TRBV18, the J call TRBJ1-1, with 10 bases matching TRBD1. This CDR3 region has 16 residues. Germline CDR1 reads KGHSH; CDR2 reads LQKENI. The V and J ends lost 3 bases and 0 bases, in that order; junction bases with no gene match: 4. CDR3 residues: CASSPQGQGMNTEAFF. The CDR3 nucleotides read TGTGCCAGCTCACCCCAGGGACAGGGGATGAACACTGAAGCTTTCTTT.

This clone appeared a single time. The V gene is TRBV27, the J gene TRBJ1-2; possible D gene TRBD1, 5 bases. CDR3 size: 13 residues. The germline gives CDR1 MNHEY, CDR2 SMNVEV (reference sequence). V lost 2 bases, J lost 4 bases, and 8 bases lay in between. CDR3 loop: CASSLGAAYGYTF. CDR3 DNA: TGTGCCAGCAGTTTAGGGGCAGCCTATGGCTACACCTTC.

This clone was picked up one time. The chain has TRBV7-6 and TRBJ2-3; D may be TRBD2 (6 bases). Germline CDR1 and CDR2: SGHVS and FNYEAQ. Trimming shortened V by 2 bases and J by 2 bases, and 11 bases separated the two germline ends. The CDR3 extends over 15 amino acids. The DNA for the CDR3 is TGTGCCAGCAGCTTAAAGGGACTGAACACAGATACGCAGTATTTT. Amino acid sequence: CASSLKGLNTDTQYF.

The gene calls are TRBV5-1 and TRBJ1-1, with unresolved D. Deletions cut 1 base from V and 2 bases from J, with 15 bases between. There are 16 residues in the CDR3. Germline CDR1 and CDR2: SGHRS and YFSETQ. This CDR3 reads CASSLPSAAFNTEAFF. The DNA of the CDR3 is TGCGCCAGCAGCTTGCCCTCCGCAGCTTTTAACACTGAAGCTTTCTTT.

The rearrangement uses TRBV7-2 and TRBJ2-3; 7 nucleotides agree with TRBD2. Germline CDR1 reads SGHTA; CDR2 reads FQGNSA. This CDR3 region has 14 residues. V lost 4 bases to trimming and J lost 8 bases; unmatched junction nucleotides: 9. CDR3 nucleotide sequence: TGTGCCAGCAGCTCACAGCGGGAAGGGCCTACGCAGTATTTT. It specifies CASSSQREGPTQYF.

The chain has TRBV27 and TRBJ1-1, with TRBD1 as a possible D gene (5 bases). The V gene's germline CDR1 is MNHEY and CDR2 SMNVEV (reference sequence). V lost 1 base to trimming and J lost 2 bases, with 11 bases between them. The CDR3 consists of 15 residues. CDR3 region: CASSLWGTENTEAFF. The CDR3 DNA reads TGTGCCAGCAGTTTATGGGGGACGGAAAACACTGAAGCTTTCTTT.